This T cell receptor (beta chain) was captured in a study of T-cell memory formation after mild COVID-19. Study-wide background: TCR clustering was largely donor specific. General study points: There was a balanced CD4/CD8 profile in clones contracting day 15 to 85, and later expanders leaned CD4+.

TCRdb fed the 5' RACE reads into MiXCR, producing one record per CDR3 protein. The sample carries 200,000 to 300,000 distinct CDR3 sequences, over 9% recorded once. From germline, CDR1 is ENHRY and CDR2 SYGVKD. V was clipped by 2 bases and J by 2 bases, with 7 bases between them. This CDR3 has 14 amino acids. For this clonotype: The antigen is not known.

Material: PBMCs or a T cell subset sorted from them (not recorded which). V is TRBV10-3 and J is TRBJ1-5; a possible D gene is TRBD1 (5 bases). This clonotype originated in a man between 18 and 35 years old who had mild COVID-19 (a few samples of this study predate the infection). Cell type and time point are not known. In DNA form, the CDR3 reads TGTGCCATCAGTGAGGGGGCTGGCAATCAGCCCCAGCATTTT. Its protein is CAISEGAGNQPQHF.